This note documents a single T cell receptor (beta chain) sequence. Its antigen is unidentified. The CDR3 spans 14 residues. V lost 0 bases, J lost 3 bases, and 9 bases lay in between. This sample stems from a study of CD8 T cells in ankylosing spondylitis. Findings and limits, study-wide: One TCR beta motif, made up of roughly eight highly homologous variants, appeared characteristic of ankylosing spondylitis blood. The clones that were linked to disease were reported to be significantly enriched in matched synovial fluid samples from ankylosing spondylitis patients.

Quantitative 5'-RACE was performed with molecular barcodes, and it yielded the TCR beta libraries. Using its own MiXCR run on the 5' RACE reads, TCRdb lists one record per CDR3 protein. The sample consists of about 540,000 distinct CDR3 sequences, 12% of them appearing once. Sequencing was performed on blood, either unsorted or a sorted T cell fraction (not recorded which). This clonotype originated in a male donor with ankylosing spondylitis. This rearrangement joins TRBV12-3 or TRBV12-4 to TRBJ2-7; D is undetermined. CDR3 in DNA: TGTGCCAGCAGTTTAGCAGGGTTGGACTACGAGCAGTACTTC. Translated, it gives CASSLAGLDYEQYF.